This TCR beta chain is from a study of T cell repertoires in cytomegalovirus infection. V lost 5 bases, J lost 0 bases, and 11 bases lay in between. The germline V gene encodes CDR1 MNHNY and CDR2 SVGAGI (reference sequence). CDR3 length: 16 residues. One entry per CDR3 protein, called by TCRdb with MiXCR from the reads. The sample lists 700,000 to 950,000 distinct CDR3 sequences, 30% to 35% occurring once. The sample holds a few counts of this clonotype. Antigen specificity is unknown. The specimen was cultured CD8+ T cells from PBMCs, collected from culture after CMV antigen stimulation. The chain carries TRBV6-6 and TRBJ1-6, with D hard to call. The sequence was obtained from a human donor in good health (CMV status not recorded). Some clones in this sample may be carry-over from other donors' samples. This chain's CDR3 is CASSDLRGSYNSPLHF. The CDR3 DNA reads TGTGCCAGCAGTGACCTCCGGGGCTCCTATAATTCACCCCTCCACTTT.